This T cell receptor beta chain was captured in a study of T cells in Graves' hyperthyroidism and ophthalmopathy. Clinical symptoms, serum thyroxine and TRAb, thyroid ultrasound and orbital computed tomography were used for the diagnoses. This clonotype was observed many times. Its target is not known. The CDR3 length is 13 residues. The germline V and J ends were trimmed by 2 bases and 7 bases, with 6 bases remaining between them. Germline CDR1 ENHRY, CDR2 SYGVKD. The source material, RNA transcripts, was used to amplify TCR beta CDR3 regions. HTBI primers were used for first-round RT-PCR of the TCR CDR3. TCRdb reprocessed the multiplex PCR reads with MiXCR, giving one entry per CDR3 protein. This table has a few hundred thousand distinct CDR3 sequences, roughly 50% appearing once. General observations from the study: Researchers found most expanded thyroid clonotypes above 0.001 in blood as well.

The origin of this receptor is a woman aged 18-29 years with Graves' hyperthyroidism. V gene TRBV10-3 combines with J gene TRBJ1-6, with D unclear. The sample was peripheral blood or thyroid tissue (not recorded which). The DNA of the CDR3 is TGTGCCATCAGTGAGGATCCGAATTCACCCCTCCACTTT. Encoded protein: CAISEDPNSPLHF.